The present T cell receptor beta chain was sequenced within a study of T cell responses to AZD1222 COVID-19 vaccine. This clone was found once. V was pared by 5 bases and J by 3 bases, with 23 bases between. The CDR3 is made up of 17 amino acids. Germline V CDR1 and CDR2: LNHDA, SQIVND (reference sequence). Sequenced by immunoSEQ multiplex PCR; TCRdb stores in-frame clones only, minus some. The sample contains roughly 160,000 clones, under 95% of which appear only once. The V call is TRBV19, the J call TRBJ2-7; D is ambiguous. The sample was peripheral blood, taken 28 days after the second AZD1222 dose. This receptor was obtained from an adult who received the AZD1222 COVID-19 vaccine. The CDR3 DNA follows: TGTGCCAGTAGTCCGCGTTTTTCGGAGTCATTACACTACGAGCAGTACTTC. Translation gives CASSPRFSESLHYEQYF.